The present T cell receptor (beta chain) was sequenced within a study of metastatic and nonmetastatic thyroid tumors. Study in general: Malignant and benign thyroid patients had repertoires compared in peripheral blood and tumor or nodule tissue. Study-level points and caveats: Relative to benign nodules, malignant thyroid tumors were reportedly characterized by significantly elevated TCR beta diversity in blood and tumor.

The germline V gene encodes CDR1 KGHSH and CDR2 LQKENI. The V segment lost 3 bases and the J segment 5 bases; nucleotides outside the gene matches: 0. The CDR3 extends over 13 amino acids. This clone was counted a few times. Its antigen is not known. Original processing methods: Building a distant-metastasis classifier for papillary thyroid cancer drew on CDR3 differences across clinicopathological groups. Via MiXCR, TCRdb re-called the PCR reads. TCRdb's processing, not the authors', yielded these V and J calls. Here the sample spans tens of thousands of clones, about 20% being singletons. Until they underwent thyroid surgery, no patient had received any treatment.

This receptor was identified in a female donor with papillary thyroid cancer or a benign thyroid nodule (not recorded which). Some clones in this sample may be carry-over from other donors' samples. The V call is TRBV18, the J call TRBJ1-2, with 10 nucleotides matching TRBD1. The sequencing input was blood. The CDR3 bases are TGTGCCAGCTCACCGGACAGGGGGTATGGCTACACCTTC. Its protein product is CASSPDRGYGYTF.